What follows is one T cell receptor (beta chain) and its context. This entry belongs to a study of blood T cell repertoires in COVID-19. Study-wide context: Researchers got acute and convalescent COVID-19 samples from the United States, Italy and Spain. Sample material is recorded as cDNA or gDNA derived from T cells, B-cell-depleted T cells, or PBMCs.

Original methodology: The authors estimated nucleated cell counts from reference gene primer amplification. Profiling relied on immunoSEQ multiplex PCR, and the TCRdb table lists in-frame clones only, not all of them. That table furnishes V, J and clone size, whereas the DNA furnished D and trimming. The sample holds some 190,000 clones, less than 90% seen once. Sample: peripheral blood. The origin of this receptor is a man aged 30 to 39 with acute or convalescent COVID-19.

The CDR3, as DNA: TGTGCCAGCAGCCCTGCGGCTTACTTGCATTCACCCCTCCACTTT. It translates to CASSPAAYLHSPLHF. This chain uses TRBV11-1 with TRBJ1-6; D is undetermined. Trimming removed 5 bases from V and 8 bases from J, with 16 bases in between. Germline CDR1 and CDR2: SGHAT and FQDESV (reference sequence). There are 15 residues in the CDR3. Filled out from reference TRBV11-1 and TRBJ1-6, the complete variable domain reads EAEVAQSPRYKITEKSQAVAFWCDPISGHATLYWYRQILGQGPELLVQFQDESVVDDSQLPKDRFSAERLKGVDSTLKIQPAELGDSAMYLCASSPAAYLHSPLHFGNGTRLTVT.